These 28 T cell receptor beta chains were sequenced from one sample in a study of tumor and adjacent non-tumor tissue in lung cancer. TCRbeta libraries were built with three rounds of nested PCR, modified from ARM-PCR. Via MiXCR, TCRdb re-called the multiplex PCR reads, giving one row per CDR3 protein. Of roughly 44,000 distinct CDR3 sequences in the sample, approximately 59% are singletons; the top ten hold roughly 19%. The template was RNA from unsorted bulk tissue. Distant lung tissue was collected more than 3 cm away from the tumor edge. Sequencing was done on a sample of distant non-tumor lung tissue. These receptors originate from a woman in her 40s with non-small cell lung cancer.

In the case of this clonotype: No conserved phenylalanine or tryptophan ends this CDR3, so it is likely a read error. CDR3 protein: CAISEDRGRFDEQFS. In DNA, the CDR3 is TGTGCCATTAGTGAGGACAGGGGGCGTTTCGATGAGCAGTTCTCC. The rearrangement uses TRBV10-3 and TRBJ2-1; 11 bases agree with TRBD1. Germline CDR1 and CDR2: ENHRY and SYGVKD. This CDR3 spans 15 amino acids.

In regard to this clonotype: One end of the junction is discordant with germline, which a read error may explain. CDR3 bases: TGCAGTGCTAGAGTCGAAGGGTCTGATGGCTACATCTTC. Protein product: CSARVEGSDGYIF. V is TRBV20-1 and J is TRBJ1-2; D unclear. Germline CDR1 and CDR2: DFQATT and SNEGSKA (reference sequence). The CDR3 runs 13 residues.

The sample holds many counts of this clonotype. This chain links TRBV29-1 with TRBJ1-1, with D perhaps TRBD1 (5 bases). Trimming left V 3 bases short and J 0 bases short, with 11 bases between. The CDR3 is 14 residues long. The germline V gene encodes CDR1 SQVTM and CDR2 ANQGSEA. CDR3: CSVETVSMNTEAFF. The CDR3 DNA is TGCAGCGTTGAGACAGTTTCTATGAACACTGAAGCTTTCTTT.

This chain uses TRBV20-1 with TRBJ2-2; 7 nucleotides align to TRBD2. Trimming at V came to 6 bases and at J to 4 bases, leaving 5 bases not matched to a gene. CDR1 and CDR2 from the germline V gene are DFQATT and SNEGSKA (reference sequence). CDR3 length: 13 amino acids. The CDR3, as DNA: TGCAGTGCGGAGGGAGGGTCCACCGGGGAGCTGTTTTTT. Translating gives CSAEGGSTGELFF.

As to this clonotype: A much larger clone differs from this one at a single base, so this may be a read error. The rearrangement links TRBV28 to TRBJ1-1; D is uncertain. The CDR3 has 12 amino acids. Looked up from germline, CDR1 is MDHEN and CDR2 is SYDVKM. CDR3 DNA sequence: TGTCCCACCCAAAGCGGGATATCTGAAGCTTTCTTT. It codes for CPTQSGISEAFF.

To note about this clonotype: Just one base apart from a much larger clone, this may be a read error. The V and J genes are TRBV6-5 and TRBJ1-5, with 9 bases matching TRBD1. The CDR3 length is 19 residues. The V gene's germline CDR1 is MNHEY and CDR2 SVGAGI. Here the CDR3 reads CASRARGQGGLGSNQPHHF. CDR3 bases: TGTGCCAGCAGGGCTAGGGGACAGGGAGGTCTTGGGAGCAATCAGCCCCATCATTTT.

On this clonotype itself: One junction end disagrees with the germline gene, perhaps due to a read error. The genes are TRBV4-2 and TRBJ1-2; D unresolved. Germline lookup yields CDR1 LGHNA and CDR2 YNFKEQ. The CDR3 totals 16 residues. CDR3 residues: CASSQEAAGISYGYTF. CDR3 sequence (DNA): TGTGCCAGCAGCCAAGAGGCGGCGGGGATCAGCTATGGTTACACCTTC.

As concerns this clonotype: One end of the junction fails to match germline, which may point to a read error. This chain's CDR3 is CTSSGYNEQFF. The CDR3 coding sequence is TGTACCAGTTCCGGATACAATGAGCAATTCTTC. The gene calls are TRBV12-3 or TRBV12-4 and TRBJ2-1; no definite D call. CDR3 length equals 11 residues.

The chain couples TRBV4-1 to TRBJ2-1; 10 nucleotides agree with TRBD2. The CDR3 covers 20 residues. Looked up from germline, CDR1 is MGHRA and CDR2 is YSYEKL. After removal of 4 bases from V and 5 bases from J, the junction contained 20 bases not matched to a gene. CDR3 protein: CASSRTPGLARGNVHNEQFF. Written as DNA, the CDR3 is TGCGCCAGCAGCCGTACCCCGGGACTAGCGAGGGGGAATGTGCACAATGAGCAGTTCTTC.

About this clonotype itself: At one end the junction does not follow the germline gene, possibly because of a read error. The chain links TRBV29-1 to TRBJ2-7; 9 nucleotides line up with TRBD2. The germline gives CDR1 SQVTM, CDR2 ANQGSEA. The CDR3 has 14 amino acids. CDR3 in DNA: TGCGGCGTTGAGGATGGGACTAGCCCGCACGAGCAGTACTTC. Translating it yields CGVEDGTSPHEQYF.

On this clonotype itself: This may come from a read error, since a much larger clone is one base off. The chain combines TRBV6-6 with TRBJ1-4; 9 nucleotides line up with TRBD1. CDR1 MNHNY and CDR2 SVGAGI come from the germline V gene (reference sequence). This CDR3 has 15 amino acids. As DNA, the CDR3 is TGTACCAGCAGTGATGGACAGGGGCTTTATGAAAAACTGTTTTTT. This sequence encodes CTSSDGQGLYEKLFF.

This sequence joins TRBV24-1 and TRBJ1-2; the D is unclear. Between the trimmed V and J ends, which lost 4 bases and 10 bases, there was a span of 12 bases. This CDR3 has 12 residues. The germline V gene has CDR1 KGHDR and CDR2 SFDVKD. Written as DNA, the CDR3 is TGTGCCACCAGTGAGGGAGGTGATGACTACACCTTC. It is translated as CATSEGGDDYTF.

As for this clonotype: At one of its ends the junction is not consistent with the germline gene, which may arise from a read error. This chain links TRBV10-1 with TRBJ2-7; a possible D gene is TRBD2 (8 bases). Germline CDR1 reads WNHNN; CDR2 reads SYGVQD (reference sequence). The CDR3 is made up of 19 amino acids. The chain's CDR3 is CASSGQDGTSGRAWYEQYF. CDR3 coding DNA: TGCGCCAGCAGCGGACAGGACGGGACTAGTGGGAGGGCCTGGTACGAGCAATACTTC.

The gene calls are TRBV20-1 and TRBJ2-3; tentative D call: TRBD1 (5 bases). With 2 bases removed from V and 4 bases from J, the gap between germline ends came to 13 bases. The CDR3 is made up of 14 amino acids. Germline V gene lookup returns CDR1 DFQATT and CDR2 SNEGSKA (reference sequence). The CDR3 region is CSARLVQGADTQYF. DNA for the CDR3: TGCAGTGCTAGACTGGTCCAGGGCGCAGATACGCAGTATTTT.

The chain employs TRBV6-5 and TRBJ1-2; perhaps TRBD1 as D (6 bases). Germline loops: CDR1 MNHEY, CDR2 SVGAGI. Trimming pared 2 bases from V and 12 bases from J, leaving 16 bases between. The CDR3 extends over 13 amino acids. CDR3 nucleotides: TGTGCCAGCAGTTACACGTGGCAGGGGCCTGACACCTTC. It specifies CASSYTWQGPDTF.

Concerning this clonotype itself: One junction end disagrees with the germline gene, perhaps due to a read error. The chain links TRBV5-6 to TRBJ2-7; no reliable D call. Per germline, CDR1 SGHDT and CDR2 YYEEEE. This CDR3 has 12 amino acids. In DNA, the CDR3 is TGTGCCAGCAGCTTGTTAAGCCACGAGCAGCAGTTC. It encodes CASSLLSHEQQF. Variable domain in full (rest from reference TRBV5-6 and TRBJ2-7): DAGVTQSPTHLIKTRGQQVTLRCSPKSGHDTVSWYQQALGQGPQFIFQYYEEEERQRGNFPDRFSGHQFPNYSSELNVNALLLGDSALYLCASSLLSHEQQFGPGTRLTVT.

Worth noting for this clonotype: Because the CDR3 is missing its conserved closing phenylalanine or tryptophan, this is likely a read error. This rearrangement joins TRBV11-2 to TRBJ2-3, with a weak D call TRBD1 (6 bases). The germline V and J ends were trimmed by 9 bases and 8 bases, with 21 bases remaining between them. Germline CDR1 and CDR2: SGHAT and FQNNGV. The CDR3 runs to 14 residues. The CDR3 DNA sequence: TGTGCCAGTAGCCGCACGAGCACGGACAGTACGCAGTATTTA. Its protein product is CASSRTSTDSTQYL.

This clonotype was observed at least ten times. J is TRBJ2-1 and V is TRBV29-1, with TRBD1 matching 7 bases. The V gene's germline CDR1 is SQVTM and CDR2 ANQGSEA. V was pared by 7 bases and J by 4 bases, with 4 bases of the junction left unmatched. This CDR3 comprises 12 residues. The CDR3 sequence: CSAGTDYNEQFF. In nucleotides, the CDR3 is TGCAGCGCCGGGACAGATTACAATGAGCAGTTCTTC.

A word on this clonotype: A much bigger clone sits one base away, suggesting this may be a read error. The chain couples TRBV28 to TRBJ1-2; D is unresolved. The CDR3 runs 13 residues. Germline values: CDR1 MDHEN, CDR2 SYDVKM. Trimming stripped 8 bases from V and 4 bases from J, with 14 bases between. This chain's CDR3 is CASGLGGGYGYTF. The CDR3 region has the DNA TGTGCCAGCGGCCTGGGAGGCGGCTATGGCTACACCTTC.

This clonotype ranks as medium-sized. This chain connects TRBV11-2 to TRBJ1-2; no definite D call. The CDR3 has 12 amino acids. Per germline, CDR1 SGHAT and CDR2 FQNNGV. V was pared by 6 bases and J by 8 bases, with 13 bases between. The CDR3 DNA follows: TGTGCCAGCAGAGCGGGTCTGGGGGGCTACACCTTC. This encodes CASRAGLGGYTF.

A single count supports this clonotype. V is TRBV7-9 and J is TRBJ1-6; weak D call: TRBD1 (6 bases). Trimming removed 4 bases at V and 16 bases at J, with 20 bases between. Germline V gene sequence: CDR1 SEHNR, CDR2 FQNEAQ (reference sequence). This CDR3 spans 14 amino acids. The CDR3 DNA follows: TGTGCCAGCAGCTCGACAGGATATAATTCACAACTCCACTTT. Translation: CASSSTGYNSQLHF.

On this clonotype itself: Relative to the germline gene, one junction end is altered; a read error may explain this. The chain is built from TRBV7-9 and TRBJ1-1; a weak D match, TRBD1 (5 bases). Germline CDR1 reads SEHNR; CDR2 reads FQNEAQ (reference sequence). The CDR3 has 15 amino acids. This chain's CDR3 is CANSGAGTVDTEAFF. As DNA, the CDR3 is TGTGCCAACAGCGGGGCCGGGACGGTAGACACTGAAGCTTTCTTT.

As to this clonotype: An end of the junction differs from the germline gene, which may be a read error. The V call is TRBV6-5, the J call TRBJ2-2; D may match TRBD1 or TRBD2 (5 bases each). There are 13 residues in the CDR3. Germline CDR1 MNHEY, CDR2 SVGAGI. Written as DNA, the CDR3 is TGTGGCAGCAGTTACAGGACTCCCGGGGAGCTGTTATTT. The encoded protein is CGSSYRTPGELLF.

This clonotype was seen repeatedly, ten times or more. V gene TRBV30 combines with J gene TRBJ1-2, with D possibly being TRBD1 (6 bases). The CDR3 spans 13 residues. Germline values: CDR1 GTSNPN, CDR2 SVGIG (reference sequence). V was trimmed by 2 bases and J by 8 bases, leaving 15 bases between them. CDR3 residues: CAWSYGTGQGYTF. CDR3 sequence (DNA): TGTGCCTGGAGTTACGGAACAGGGCAAGGCTACACCTTC.

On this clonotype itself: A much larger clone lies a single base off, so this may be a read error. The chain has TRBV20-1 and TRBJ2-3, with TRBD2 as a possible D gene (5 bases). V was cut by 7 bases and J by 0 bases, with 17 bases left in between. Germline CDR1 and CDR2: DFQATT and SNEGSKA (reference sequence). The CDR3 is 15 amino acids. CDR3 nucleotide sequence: TGCAGTGTTAGGATGGCGGACTCTAGCACAGATACGCAGTATTTT. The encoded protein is CSVRMADSSTDTQYF.

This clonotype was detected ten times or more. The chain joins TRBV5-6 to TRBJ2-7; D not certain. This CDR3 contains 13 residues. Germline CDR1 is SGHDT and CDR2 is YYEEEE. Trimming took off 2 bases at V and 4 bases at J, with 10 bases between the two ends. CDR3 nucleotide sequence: TGTGCCAGCAGCTTTTTTGGCCCGTACGAGCAGTACTTC. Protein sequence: CASSFFGPYEQYF.

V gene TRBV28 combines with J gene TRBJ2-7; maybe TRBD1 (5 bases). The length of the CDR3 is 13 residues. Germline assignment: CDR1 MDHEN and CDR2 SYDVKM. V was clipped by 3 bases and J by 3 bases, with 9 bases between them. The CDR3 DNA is TGTGCCAGCAGTTTGGTGGGGCTCTACGAGCAGTACTTC. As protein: CASSLVGLYEQYF.

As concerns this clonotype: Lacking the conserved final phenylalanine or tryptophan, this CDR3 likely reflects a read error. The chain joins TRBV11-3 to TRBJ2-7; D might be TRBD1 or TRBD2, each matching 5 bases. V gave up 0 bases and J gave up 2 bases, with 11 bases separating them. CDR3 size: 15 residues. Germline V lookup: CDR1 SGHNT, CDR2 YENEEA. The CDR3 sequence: CASSLDGGLTYEQYL. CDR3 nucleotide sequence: TGTGCCAGCAGCTTAGATGGGGGTCTCACCTACGAGCAGTACTTA.